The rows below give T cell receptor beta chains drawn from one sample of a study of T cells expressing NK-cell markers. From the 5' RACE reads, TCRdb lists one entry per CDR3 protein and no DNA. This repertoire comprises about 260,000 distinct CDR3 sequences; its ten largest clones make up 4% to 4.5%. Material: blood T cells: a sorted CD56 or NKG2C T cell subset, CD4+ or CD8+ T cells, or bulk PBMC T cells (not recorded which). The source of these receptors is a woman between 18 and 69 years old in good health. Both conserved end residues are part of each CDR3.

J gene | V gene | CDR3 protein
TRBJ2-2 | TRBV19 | CASSIGYTGELFF
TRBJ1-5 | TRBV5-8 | CASSFTQQGAPQPQHF
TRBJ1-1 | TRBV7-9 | CAEDAVNTEAFF
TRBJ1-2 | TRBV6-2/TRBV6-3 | CASRAPSGASSGYTF
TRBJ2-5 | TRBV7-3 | CASSLDWAETQYF
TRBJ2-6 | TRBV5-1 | CASYPGQELSGANVLTF
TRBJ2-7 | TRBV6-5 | CASSYLREGAYEQYF
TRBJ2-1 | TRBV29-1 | CSVGPSGRAGEQFF
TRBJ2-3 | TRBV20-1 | CSARVAGHRRDTQYF
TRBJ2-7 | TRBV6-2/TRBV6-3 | CASGDRSYEQYF
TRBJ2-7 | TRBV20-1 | CSARVPTDQPYEQYF
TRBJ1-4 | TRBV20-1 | CSARDGGGSEKLFF
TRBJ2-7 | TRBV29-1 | CSVEGQGREQYF
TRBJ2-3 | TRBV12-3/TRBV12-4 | CASSLGLTTDTQYF
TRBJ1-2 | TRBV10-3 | CAISKEEGYGYTF
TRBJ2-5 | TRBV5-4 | CASSLEYQETQYF
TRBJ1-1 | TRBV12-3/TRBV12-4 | CASSPGTGFLNTEAFF
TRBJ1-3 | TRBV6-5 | CASSYSSGNTIYF
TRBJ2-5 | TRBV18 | CASSPGLLETQYF
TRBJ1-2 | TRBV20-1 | CSASAKGNYGYTF
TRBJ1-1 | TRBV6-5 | CASSYSGTGREAFF
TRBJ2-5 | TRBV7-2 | CASSIRGQRTETQYF
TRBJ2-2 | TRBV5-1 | CASREDRVYGELFF
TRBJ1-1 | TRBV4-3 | CASSQRVMAWNTEAFF